This entry concerns a single T cell receptor (beta chain). It has no known antigen specificity. Base quality data are lacking; no much larger clone is found one base away. This entry comes from a study of regulatory T cells in long-lasting Graves disease (TCRdb year 2021). Regarding the study in general: Persistent Graves' disease was defined as persistently positive TSH receptor autoantibodies together with antithyroid drug treatment for over 5 years. Persistent Graves' disease patients were compared with newly diagnosed Graves' disease patients by peripheral blood TCR sequencing and RNA sequencing. The study took place in China and was registered as a clinical trial. A total of roughly 35 samples were covered by TCR sequencing, comprising around 13 persistent and about 20 newly diagnosed Graves' disease patients. In the clinical cohort, patients with persistent Graves' disease had used antithyroid drugs for an average of around ten years. Overall study outcomes, separate from this receptor: Because the primary lesion, thyroid tissue, could not be accessed, the study looked at peripheral blood alone. The authors acknowledged the small sample size as a limitation that may reduce accuracy. Lower TCR Shannon entropy and fewer highly expanded clones were observed in persistent Graves' disease patients than in newly diagnosed patients, which suggested clonal expansion. TRBV28, TRBJ1-2 and TRBJ2-5 were preferentially used in persistent disease, while TRBV20-1 and TRBJ2-1 were favored in newly diagnosed disease. More public clonotypes were shared among persistent patients (under 3,000) than among newly diagnosed patients (roughly 1,000). Only the TCR beta chain was sequenced and analyzed.

Library preparation employed multiplex PCR. Sequenced using an Illumina HiSeq 4000. CDR3 regions were amplified by Arm-PCR with iRepertoire HTBI primers to construct TCR beta libraries. Before sequencing, the PCR products underwent gel purification. From the authors' description of their analysis: Gene usage analysis of CDR3 amino acid clonotypes used the 55 to 65 TRBV and about 13 TRBJ segments found across samples. COPE and FqMerger were used to merge the filtered high-quality paired reads into contigs. BLAST was used to align contigs to IMGT TRBV, TRBD and TRBJ reference genes, with CDR3 defined following IMGT. Clonotypes above 0.1% frequency were classified as highly expanded clones. Shannon entropy was used to measure repertoire diversity, and the Gini coefficient was used to measure V-J evenness. A clonotype was considered public if more than one individual shared it. The public sequencing data were trimmed at Q25 with fastp and processed into clonotypes with MiXCR by TCRdb, which kept only in-frame beta chains. All rows with the same CDR3 protein become a single entry with the most common DNA and genes. V and J calls and clone size were set by TCRdb, not the authors. Here the sample has 450,000 or so distinct CDR3 sequences; 22% occur a single time. Approximately 14% of the sample is held by the ten biggest clonotypes.

The CDR3 goes from the cysteine to the phenylalanine over 16 residues. Of all the DNA, just the CDR3 is kept, 48 bases in frame from base 1. CDR1 LNHNV and CDR2 YYDKDF were looked up in the germline V gene (reference sequence). Trimming costs V 1 base and J 0 bases, and their ends lie 10 bases apart. The time point label for this specimen denotes: persistent/refractory GD, antithyroid drugs over 5 years with positive TRAb. For both TCR sequencing and RNA sequencing, RNA was extracted from PBMCs in TRIzol. Graves' disease was diagnosed according to American Thyroid Association guidelines. Recruitment of patients was carried out at an endocrinology department in Xi'an, China. Each patient gave approximately 10 milliliters of peripheral blood, collected in an EDTA anticoagulant tube. Ficoll Paque Plus density gradient separation was used to isolate PBMCs, and no additional T cell sorting was done. An Agilent 2100 Bioanalyzer and agarose gel were used to check RNA quality, and a NanoDrop 2000 was used to measure RNA concentration.

The origin of this receptor is a female donor with Graves disease. The rearrangement joined TRBV15 to TRBJ1-3; D gene: possibly TRBD1, on 5 matching bases. The sample consisted of peripheral blood mononuclear cells (PBMCs), taken when the disease was refractory, from a patient treated with antithyroid drugs. The nucleotide sequence is given as TGTGCCACCAGCAGAGGATCAGGGTCCTCTGGAAACACCATATATTTT. Translated, it reads CATSRGSGSSGNTIYF. With the rest looked up from the reference TRBV15 and TRBJ1-3 genes rather than sequenced, the full variable domain is DAMVIQNPRYQVTQFGKPVTLSCSQTLNHNVMYWYQQKSSQAPKLLFHYYDKDFNNEADTPDNFQSRRPNTSFCFLDIRSPGLGDTAMYLCATSRGSGSSGNTIYFGEGSWLTVV.